The 24 T cell receptor beta chains listed next were all sequenced from one sample in a study of T-cell reconstitution after alpha-beta-depleted transplantation in children. Preparation of the TCRbeta library involved a method that used unique molecular identifiers. Each CDR3 protein gets one entry after TCRdb re-called the PCR reads with MiXCR. The data hold about 420,000 distinct CDR3 sequences, with 15% to 20% observed a single time. The material sequenced was PBMCs, mostly from graft donor cells, taken 360 days after TCRalphabeta/CD19-depleted stem cell transplant. Receptor source: a boy younger than two who had a stem cell transplant for Wiskott-Aldrich syndrome, so the T cells may come from the graft donor.

This clonotype was counted a few times. The chain couples TRBV7-2 to TRBJ2-7, with D maybe TRBD1 (6 bases). Trimming cost V 10 bases and J 1 base, with 20 bases left between them. Per germline, CDR1 SGHTA and CDR2 FQGNSA. The CDR3 extends over 15 amino acids. CDR3 residues: CATAAVQGPSYEQYF. DNA of the CDR3: TGTGCCACCGCAGCCGTACAGGGACCGTCCTACGAGCAGTACTTC.

The chain employs TRBV25-1 and TRBJ1-2; D is unresolved. V lost 4 bases and J 7 bases, leaving 10 bases between the germline ends. The CDR3 runs to 12 residues. Germline V lookup: CDR1 MGHDK, CDR2 SYGVNS. CDR3 sequence: CASSVTGSGYTF. Here the CDR3 DNA reads TGTGCCAGCAGTGTTACCGGGTCTGGCTACACCTTC.

The CDR3 loop is CASSLAGGSETQYF. Written as DNA, the CDR3 is TGTGCCAGCAGTTTAGCGGGAGGTTCAGAGACCCAGTACTTC. This chain joins TRBV12-3 or TRBV12-4 and TRBJ2-5; weak D call: TRBD2 (6 bases). CDR3 length: 14 amino acids. Trimming shortened V by 0 bases and J by 4 bases, and 9 bases separated the two germline ends.

The chain has TRBV28 and TRBJ1-2; D unresolved. Trimming left V 3 bases short and J 6 bases short, with 11 bases between. The CDR3 length is 13 residues. Looked up from germline, CDR1 is MDHEN and CDR2 is SYDVKM. The DNA for the CDR3 is TGTGCCAGCAGTTTCTGGGGAGGCCATGGCTACACCTTC. Encoded protein: CASSFWGGHGYTF.

This clonotype was counted a few times. The chain carries TRBV27 and TRBJ2-6; 9 bases agree with TRBD1. CDR1 MNHEY and CDR2 SMNVEV come from the germline V gene (reference sequence). CDR3 length equals 19 residues. The ends lost 2 bases at V and 3 bases at J; junction bases unmatched: 11. The CDR3 DNA sequence: TGTGCCAGCAGTTTAGTGGGACAGGGAAGGTTCTTTGGGGCCAACGTCCTGACTTTC. It yields the protein CASSLVGQGRFFGANVLTF.

This clonotype turned up a few times. The V gene is TRBV11-2, the J gene TRBJ2-1; TRBD1 might be the D (5 bases). V lost 0 bases and J lost 0, with 12 bases in between. Germline-derived CDR1 and CDR2 are SGHAT and FQNNGV. This CDR3 has 17 amino acids. In DNA, the CDR3 is TGTGCCAGCAGCTTAGAAGGGGTATTCAGCTCCTACAATGAGCAGTTCTTC. Its protein product is CASSLEGVFSSYNEQFF.

This clonotype was counted a few times. The J gene is TRBJ2-3, the V gene TRBV25-1; the match to TRBD2 covers 12 bases. V shed 7 bases, J shed 2 bases, and the junction held 4 bases outside the gene matches. Germline assignment: CDR1 MGHDK and CDR2 SYGVNS. This CDR3 contains 15 residues. The CDR3 DNA is TGTGCCAGCAACGGACTAGCGGGAAACACAGATACGCAGTATTTT. Translating it yields CASNGLAGNTDTQYF.

This clonotype was observed at least ten times. The V gene is TRBV12-3 or TRBV12-4, the J gene TRBJ2-7, with 15 positions matching TRBD2. V was pared by 5 bases and J by 4 bases, with 6 bases of the junction left unmatched. The CDR3 covers 16 residues. The CDR3 reads CASSAGLAGGKYEQYF. Here the CDR3 DNA reads TGTGCCAGCAGTGCCGGACTAGCGGGAGGGAAGTACGAGCAGTACTTC.

This clonotype was seen a handful of times. This sequence joins TRBV6-2 or TRBV6-3 and TRBJ2-1, with D maybe TRBD1 (5 bases). The CDR3 consists of 15 residues. V gave up 5 bases and J gave up 5 bases, with 16 bases separating them. Per the germline V gene, CDR1 is MNHEY and CDR2 is SVGEGT. The CDR3 DNA sequence: TGTGCCAGCAGTGCGCCTAGTAGGGGTGACAATGAGCAGTTCTTC. As protein: CASSAPSRGDNEQFF.

This sequence joins TRBV28 and TRBJ1-2, with D unresolved. Germline V CDR1 and CDR2: MDHEN, SYDVKM. This CDR3 region has 14 residues. Trimming took 2 bases from V and 7 from J, leaving 14 bases between them. Written as DNA, the CDR3 is TGTGCCAGCAGTTTAGACACTGCTCGAGGTGGCTACACCTTC. This encodes CASSLDTARGGYTF.

This clonotype has only a few counts. V is TRBV7-9 and J is TRBJ2-7; 7 bases match TRBD1. Germline V lookup: CDR1 SEHNR, CDR2 FQNEAQ (reference sequence). J was trimmed by 2 bases and V by 5 bases; bases with no gene match: 9. This CDR3 is built from 15 residues. In nucleotides, the CDR3 is TGTGCCAGCAGCCCCATCGACAGGGTTACCTACGAGCAGTACTTC. It translates to CASSPIDRVTYEQYF. The whole variable domain, filled in from reference TRBV7-9 and TRBJ2-7, reads DTGVSQNPRHKITKRGQNVTFRCDPISEHNRLYWYRQTLGQGPEFLTYFQNEAQLEKSRLLSDRFSAERPKGSFSTLEIQRTEQGDSAMYLCASSPIDRVTYEQYFGPGTRLTVT.

This clonotype was seen ten or more times. V usage is TRBV12-3 or TRBV12-4 and J usage is TRBJ1-5; 8 bases fit TRBD1. Trimming at V came to 5 bases and at J to 7 bases, leaving 4 bases not matched to a gene. This CDR3 is 13 amino acids long. The CDR3 loop is CASSPDRGQPQHF. The CDR3 DNA reads TGTGCCAGCAGTCCCGACAGGGGCCAGCCCCAGCATTTT.

This clonotype was counted many times. J is TRBJ1-3 and V is TRBV3-1; TRBD1 matches 8 bases. Germline CDR1 and CDR2: LGHDT and YNNKEL (reference sequence). V gave up 8 bases and J gave up 6 bases; unmatched junction bases: 15. This CDR3 is 16 amino acids long. CDR3 nucleotides: TGTGCCAGCTGCCGAGGACCCCGGGACAGGCCAAACACCATATATTTT. Translated, it gives CASCRGPRDRPNTIYF.

The V call is TRBV18, the J call TRBJ2-1; 8 bases are shared with TRBD1. From germline, CDR1 is KGHSH and CDR2 LQKENI. The CDR3 runs to 15 residues. J gave up 4 bases and V 2 bases, and 4 bases lay outside the gene matches. The CDR3 region has the DNA TGTGCCAGCTCACCAAGTCAGGGGGCTTACAATGAGCAGTTCTTC. Translated, it gives CASSPSQGAYNEQFF.

V and J are TRBV12-3 or TRBV12-4 and TRBJ2-7; TRBD1 might be the D (5 bases). The CDR3 sequence is 15 residues long. Trimming cost V 4 bases and J 7 bases, with 20 bases left between them. CDR3 coding DNA: TGTGCCAGCAGTTCTCGGACAACATGGGCCTGGGAGCAGTACTTC. Protein product: CASSSRTTWAWEQYF.

The chain is built from TRBV12-3 or TRBV12-4 and TRBJ1-4; D gene uncertain. The CDR3 consists of 15 residues. V dropped 5 bases and J dropped 0 bases, with 10 bases sitting between them. CDR3 sequence: CASSPGRATNEKLFF. The CDR3 DNA is TGTGCCAGCAGTCCCGGACGAGCAACTAATGAAAAACTGTTTTTT.

This clonotype was recorded a few times. The chain employs TRBV5-1 and TRBJ2-2; D gene uncertain. CDR3 length: 13 amino acids. The V and J ends lost 3 bases and 4 bases respectively, with 7 bases between them. Germline CDR1 reads SGHRS; CDR2 reads YFSETQ. The CDR3 protein is CASSWTPTGELFF. CDR3 DNA sequence: TGCGCCAGCAGCTGGACCCCCACCGGGGAGCTGTTTTTT.

The chain carries TRBV7-2 and TRBJ2-4, with D unclear. Trimming stripped 4 bases from V and 7 bases from J, with 11 bases between. The CDR3 contains 13 residues. CDR1 SGHTA and CDR2 FQGNSA come from the germline V gene. DNA of the CDR3: TGTGCCAGCAGCTACAACCGCGCTAACATTCAGTACTTC. Its translation: CASSYNRANIQYF. The variable domain in full, with the rest retrieved from reference TRBV7-2 and TRBJ2-4, is GAGVSQSPSNKVTEKGKDVELRCDPISGHTALYWYRQSLGQGLEFLIYFQGNSAPDKSGLPSDRFSAERTGGSVSTLTIQRTQQEDSAVYLCASSYNRANIQYFGAGTRLSVL.

V usage is TRBV18 and J usage is TRBJ2-1; D gene uncertain. This CDR3 contains 14 residues. The V end was cut by 2 bases, the J end by 6 bases, with 11 bases between. CDR1 and CDR2 from the germline V gene are KGHSH and LQKENI. The CDR3 spells CASSPSRSVNEQFF. DNA for the CDR3: TGTGCCAGCTCACCATCCAGGTCAGTCAATGAGCAGTTCTTC.

The chain combines TRBV20-1 with TRBJ1-6, with 8 bases fitting TRBD1. CDR3 length equals 14 residues. Germline assignment: CDR1 DFQATT and CDR2 SNEGSKA (reference sequence). V gave up 2 bases and J gave up 8 bases; unmatched junction bases: 5. CDR3 in DNA: TGCAGTGCTAGACTCCCAGGGGGCGATTCACCCCTCCACTTT. Translated, it gives CSARLPGGDSPLHF.

The rearrangement links TRBV15 to TRBJ2-5; no definite D call. This CDR3 region has 14 residues. Germline V gene sequence: CDR1 LNHNV, CDR2 YYDKDF (reference sequence). Trimming left V 0 bases short and J 5 bases short, with 10 bases between. Here the CDR3 DNA reads TGTGCCACCAGCAGAGAGTGGGGTGAGGAGACCCAGTACTTC. Protein sequence: CATSREWGEETQYF.

V is TRBV4-1 and J is TRBJ2-2, with 8 positions matching TRBD1. V shed 2 bases and J 7 bases; nucleotides not matched to a gene: 9. CDR1 is MGHRA, CDR2 YSYEKL, per germline. The CDR3 contains 16 residues. CDR3 sequence: CASSQWTGRLNGELFF. CDR3 coding DNA: TGCGCCAGCAGCCAATGGACAGGGCGGTTGAACGGGGAGCTGTTTTTT.

The chain couples TRBV12-3 or TRBV12-4 to TRBJ2-1; a possible D gene is TRBD2 (5 bases). The CDR3 contains 11 residues. Trimming took 8 bases from V and 9 from J, leaving 11 bases between them. The CDR3 sequence is CASGIGLEQFF. The CDR3 DNA follows: TGTGCCAGCGGTATAGGACTTGAGCAGTTCTTC.

This clonotype showed up just a few times. The V and J genes are TRBV10-3 and TRBJ2-5, with D unclear. Trimming left V 0 bases short and J 5 bases short, with 4 bases between. CDR3 size: 12 residues. Germline CDR1 is ENHRY and CDR2 is SYGVKD. The CDR3 loop is CAISESLETQYF. The CDR3 DNA sequence: TGTGCCATCAGTGAGTCTCTTGAGACCCAGTACTTC.